The 30 T cell receptor beta chains listed next were all sequenced from one sample in a study of Graves' ophthalmopathy and Graves' hyperthyroidism. Using RNA transcripts, the TCR beta CDR3 regions were amplified. A first-round RT-PCR used HTBI primers, followed by a second-round multiplex PCR. TCRdb recomputed calls from the multiplex PCR reads with MiXCR, one row per CDR3 protein. The sample has about 1.1 million distinct CDR3 sequences, 35% to 40% seen once. The sequenced sample was peripheral blood or thyroid tissue (not recorded which). These receptors all come from an adult man with Graves' hyperthyroidism.

The chain employs TRBV2 and TRBJ2-6; 9 positions agree with TRBD1. V was pared by 6 bases and J by 0 bases, with 9 bases of the junction left unmatched. CDR1 is SNHLY and CDR2 is FYNNEI in the germline V gene. CDR3 size: 18 residues. The CDR3 loop is CASRSGDRVVSGANVLTF. The CDR3 DNA reads as TGTGCCAGCAGGAGCGGGGACAGGGTTGTCTCTGGGGCCAACGTCCTGACTTTC.

This clonotype turned up a few times. CDR3 coding DNA: TGTGCCAGCAGGATGCTTTTTCGGGGGTTAAACTATGGCTACACCTTC. Protein sequence: CASRMLFRGLNYGYTF. This chain links TRBV6-6 with TRBJ1-2; D is perhaps TRBD1 (5 bases). The V gene's germline CDR1 is MNHNY and CDR2 SVGAGI (reference sequence). Trimming removed 6 bases at V and 2 bases at J, with 19 bases between. The CDR3 is 16 residues long.

The chain carries TRBV20-1 and TRBJ2-3, with no clear D. The CDR3 sequence is 12 residues long. The V end was cut by 5 bases, the J end by 4 bases, with 10 bases between. Germline CDR1 is DFQATT and CDR2 is SNEGSKA (reference sequence). The CDR3 DNA follows: TGCAGTGCTCTAGGAAGGTCAGATACGCAGTATTTT. The encoded protein is CSALGRSDTQYF.

This clonotype was detected a few times. This chain connects TRBV6-5 to TRBJ2-7; the D gene is possibly TRBD2 (6 bases). CDR3 size: 13 residues. Trimming left V 6 bases short and J 3 bases short, with 12 bases between. Germline CDR1 MNHEY, CDR2 SVGAGI. Here the CDR3 DNA reads TGTGCCAGCAGCTGGTCGGGAGACTACGAGCAGTACTTC. It is translated as CASSWSGDYEQYF.

This clonotype was observed a few times. The CDR3 nucleotides are TGTGCCAGCAGTTTAGGAGGATTTGAAAAACTGTTTTTT. This sequence encodes CASSLGGFEKLFF. The chain employs TRBV12-3 or TRBV12-4 and TRBJ1-4; D unresolved. The germline V and J ends were trimmed by 1 base and 7 bases, with 7 bases remaining between them. The length of the CDR3 is 13 residues.

This clonotype was picked up many times. The chain is built from TRBV7-2 and TRBJ2-5; a weak D match, TRBD1 (5 bases). The germline V and J ends were trimmed by 5 bases and 1 base, with 11 bases remaining between them. The CDR3 has 14 amino acids. The V gene's germline CDR1 is SGHTA and CDR2 FQGNSA. The CDR3 bases are TGTGCCAGCAGCCCACGACAGACCCAAGAGACCCAGTACTTC. Translation: CASSPRQTQETQYF.

V and J are TRBV25-1 and TRBJ2-7; D is unresolved. CDR1 is MGHDK and CDR2 is SYGVNS in the germline V gene. The length of the CDR3 is 14 residues. Trimming took 5 bases from V and 6 from J, leaving 17 bases between them. The CDR3 DNA reads TGTGCCAGCAGTTTATCCCTCCAGGTGGGCGAGCAGTACTTC. It specifies CASSLSLQVGEQYF.

This clonotype has only one observation. CDR3 nucleotides: TGTGCCAGCAGCTTAGATCCGAGCGGACCCTACGAGCAGTACTTC. Its protein product is CASSLDPSGPYEQYF. The chain links TRBV7-9 to TRBJ2-7, with TRBD2 as a possible D gene (5 bases). The germline V gene has CDR1 SEHNR and CDR2 FQNEAQ (reference sequence). This CDR3 has 15 residues. Trimming took off 1 base at V and 2 bases at J, with 12 bases between the two ends.

The chain couples TRBV10-1 to TRBJ2-5, with D tentatively TRBD1 (6 bases). Germline-derived CDR1 and CDR2 are WNHNN and SYGVQD (reference sequence). Trimming took 10 bases from V and 7 from J, leaving 25 bases between them. There are 15 residues in the CDR3. The DNA for the CDR3 is TGCGCCATCTGCAGTGAGATACAGGGAGTAGGGACCCAGTACTTC. Its protein product is CAICSEIQGVGTQYF.

This clonotype was counted between two and nine times. The chain is built from TRBV7-9 and TRBJ1-5; 8 positions agree with TRBD1. The germline gives CDR1 SEHNR, CDR2 FQNEAQ (reference sequence). The CDR3 spans 14 residues. Trimming at V came to 5 bases and at J to 3 bases, leaving 3 bases not matched to a gene. The CDR3 here is CASSAQGVNQPQHF. In DNA form, the CDR3 reads TGTGCCAGCAGCGCACAGGGGGTCAATCAGCCCCAGCATTTT.

On this clonotype: This may stem from a read error, because a much larger clone lies one nucleotide away. The chain employs TRBV10-1 and TRBJ2-5; 7 bases fit TRBD2. V trimming: 7 bases; J trimming: 0 bases; junction bases outside the gene matches: 8. The CDR3 is made up of 15 amino acids. Germline V CDR1 and CDR2: WNHNN, SYGVQD (reference sequence). This chain's CDR3 is CASTGSGIDQETQYF. As DNA, the CDR3 is TGCGCCAGCACGGGGAGCGGGATAGACCAAGAGACCCAGTACTTC.

This clonotype was seen only once. A read error is possible here, since a much larger clone lies one base away. The chain joins TRBV12-3 or TRBV12-4 to TRBJ1-6; the D gene is possibly TRBD1 (5 bases). The CDR3 runs to 15 residues. V was trimmed by 6 bases and J by 7 bases, leaving 16 bases between them. CDR3 bases: TGTGCCAGCAGGCAGGGTTTAATGTCCAATTCACCCCTCCACTTT. Translation: CASRQGLMSNSPLHF.

This clonotype has at least ten counts. The gene calls are TRBV7-9 and TRBJ1-4; D may be TRBD1 (6 bases). CDR3 length: 16 amino acids. Trimming cost V 5 bases and J 0 bases, with 13 bases left between them. Germline CDR1 and CDR2: SEHNR and FQNEAQ (reference sequence). Here the CDR3 DNA reads TGTGCCAGCAGCACCGGGACACTAGCAACTAATGAAAAACTGTTTTTT. Protein sequence: CASSTGTLATNEKLFF.

In this sample, this clonotype turned up many times. The genes are TRBV7-9 and TRBJ2-6; the D gene is possibly TRBD1 (6 bases). Germline V gene data show CDR1 as SEHNR and CDR2 as FQNEAQ (reference sequence). CDR3 length equals 15 residues. V was clipped by 5 bases and J by 1 base, with 9 bases between them. CDR3 sequence reads: CASSRDNSGANVLTF. CDR3 in DNA: TGTGCCAGCAGCCGGGACAATTCTGGGGCCAACGTCCTGACTTTC.

This clonotype was seen just once. V is TRBV10-3 and J is TRBJ1-5; TRBD1 agrees at 7 bases. The CDR3 runs to 16 residues. Looked up from germline, CDR1 is ENHRY and CDR2 is SYGVKD. The trim removed 10 bases at V and 4 bases at J, leaving 16 bases unmatched. The CDR3 loop is CATTGTGVGENQPQHF. CDR3 bases: TGTGCCACCACCGGCACAGGGGTGGGGGAAAATCAGCCCCAGCATTTT.

V is TRBV20-1 and J is TRBJ2-5; 8 nucleotides line up with TRBD2. Germline V gene sequence: CDR1 DFQATT, CDR2 SNEGSKA (reference sequence). This CDR3 contains 14 residues. V was pared by 5 bases and J by 5 bases, with 10 bases of the junction left unmatched. The CDR3: CSAGSREGRETQYF. The CDR3 coding sequence is TGCAGTGCTGGCTCTCGGGAGGGCCGCGAGACCCAGTACTTC.

The V and J genes are TRBV20-1 and TRBJ2-5, with 7 bases lining up with TRBD1. CDR1 is DFQATT, CDR2 SNEGSKA, per germline (reference sequence). Trimming removed 3 bases from V and 1 base from J; junction bases left unmatched: 5. There are 14 residues in the CDR3. The CDR3 DNA is TGCAGTGCTAGTCGTCCAGGGGGCCAAGAGACCCAGTACTTC. Translated: CSASRPGGQETQYF.

In regard to this clonotype: One junction end does not reproduce the germline sequence, and a read error may be involved. The V call is TRBV16, the J call TRBJ1-2; unclear D gene. CDR1 is KGHSY, CDR2 FQNENV, per germline. The CDR3 sequence is 14 residues long. CDR3 nucleotides: TGTGCCGGCAGCCGTGAAGGACGAGTAGGTGGCTACACCTTC. The encoded protein is CAGSREGRVGGYTF. Supplemented by reference TRBV16 and TRBJ1-2, the full variable domain reads GEEVAQTPKHLVRGEGQKAKLYCAPIKGHSYVFWYQQVLKNEFKFLISFQNENVFDETGMPKERFSAKCLPNSPCSLEIQATKLEDSAVYFCAGSREGRVGGYTFGSGTRLTVV.

V usage is TRBV11-3 and J usage is TRBJ1-4; possible D gene TRBD1, 5 bases. In germline, CDR1 is SGHNT, CDR2 YENEEA. Trimming removed 3 bases at V and 7 bases at J, with 15 bases between. The CDR3 consists of 15 residues. The CDR3 spells CASSLPGASGEKLFF. The CDR3 DNA follows: TGTGCCAGCAGCTTGCCTGGGGCCTCCGGTGAAAAACTGTTTTTT.

The chain employs TRBV14 and TRBJ1-1, with no clear D. The CDR3 sequence is 15 residues long. Trimming took 5 bases from V and 8 from J, leaving 21 bases between them. Germline V gives CDR1 SGHDN, CDR2 FVKESK. The CDR3 nucleotides are TGTGCCAGCAGCAAGTCAATTCGTTCTCCGGCCGAAGCTTTCTTT. Its protein is CASSKSIRSPAEAFF.

This clonotype has ten or more counts. J is TRBJ2-5 and V is TRBV7-9; the match to TRBD2 covers 11 bases. The CDR3 covers 15 residues. Losses at the gene ends were 4 bases for V and 5 bases for J; bases not matched to a gene: 6. The V gene's germline CDR1 is SEHNR and CDR2 FQNEAQ (reference sequence). The CDR3, as DNA: TGTGCCAGCAGCTCACATAGCGGGAGGGCGGAGACCCAGTACTTC. Translated: CASSSHSGRAETQYF.

This clonotype was seen repeatedly, ten times or more. The rearrangement uses TRBV29-1 and TRBJ2-5; 9 nucleotides match TRBD2. Germline CDR1 is SQVTM and CDR2 is ANQGSEA. Trimming cost V 5 bases and J 10 bases; bases outside gene matches: 11. The CDR3 is 13 amino acids. This CDR3 reads CSVPLAGLGDQYF. CDR3 bases: TGCAGCGTTCCGCTAGCGGGATTGGGGGACCAGTACTTC.

The rearrangement joins TRBV29-1 to TRBJ1-5; a possible D gene is TRBD1 (6 bases). The CDR3 covers 13 residues. CDR1 SQVTM and CDR2 ANQGSEA come from the germline V gene. CDR3 sequence: CREPQGNNQPQHF. DNA of the CDR3: TGCAGAGAGCCTCAGGGGAACAATCAGCCCCAGCATTTT.

A single count supports this clonotype. This chain joins TRBV7-8 and TRBJ1-5, with 7 bases lining up with TRBD1. CDR1 SGHVS and CDR2 FQNEAQ come from the germline V gene. CDR3 length: 14 amino acids. The CDR3 DNA reads TGTGCTAGACCTGCGACAGGGAACAATCAGCCCCAGCATTTT. Translated: CARPATGNNQPQHF.

V is TRBV12-3 or TRBV12-4 and J is TRBJ2-5; 9 bases map to TRBD2. The CDR3 runs to 15 residues. The V segment lost 1 base and the J segment 5 bases; nucleotides outside the gene matches: 5. DNA for the CDR3: TGTGCCAGCAGTTTAGTGGCGGGGGGGACGGAGACCCAGTACTTC. Protein product: CASSLVAGGTETQYF.

The sample holds a few counts of this clonotype. V is TRBV29-1 and J is TRBJ2-1, with D possibly TRBD1 on 7 matching bases. CDR1 is SQVTM and CDR2 is ANQGSEA in the germline V gene. This CDR3 comprises 11 residues. V gave up 7 bases and J gave up 9 bases, with 13 bases separating them. CDR3 nucleotide sequence: TGCAGCGGGAGGGACAGCCGTGAGCAGTTCTTC. Amino acids: CSGRDSREQFF.

There are many counts of this clonotype. This CDR3 reads CASQPRDSNTGELFF. The CDR3 coding sequence is TGTGCCAGCCAGCCCCGGGACAGTAACACCGGGGAGCTGTTTTTT. V usage is TRBV9 and J usage is TRBJ2-2, with 7 bases fitting TRBD1. The length of the CDR3 is 15 residues. Germline CDR1 SGDLS, CDR2 YYNGEE. With V trimmed by 7 bases and J by 2 bases, 8 bases remained unmatched.

Concerning this clonotype itself: This could be a read error, since a much larger clone is one nucleotide away. The V gene is TRBV10-3, the J gene TRBJ1-3, with D maybe TRBD1 (6 bases). Germline CDR1 is ENHRY and CDR2 is SYGVKD. This CDR3 has 12 amino acids. The CDR3 DNA follows: TGTGCCTCAAGGGACACTGGAAACACCGTATATTTT. This sequence encodes CASRDTGNTVYF.

This clonotype was seen only a few times. This chain joins TRBV7-9 and TRBJ1-1; 7 bases match TRBD1. The germline gives CDR1 SEHNR, CDR2 FQNEAQ (reference sequence). V was pared by 4 bases and J by 4 bases, with 3 bases of the junction left unmatched. The CDR3 covers 13 residues. CDR3 in DNA: TGTGCCAGCAGCTGGGACAGTTTCACTGAAGCTTTCTTT. Translating it yields CASSWDSFTEAFF. The entire variable domain, with the rest obtained from reference TRBV7-9 and TRBJ1-1, is as follows: DTGVSQNPRHKITKRGQNVTFRCDPISEHNRLYWYRQTLGQGPEFLTYFQNEAQLEKSRLLSDRFSAERPKGSFSTLEIQRTEQGDSAMYLCASSWDSFTEAFFGQGTRLTVV.

V is TRBV19 and J is TRBJ2-7; 11 bases align to TRBD2. Per the germline V gene, CDR1 is LNHDA and CDR2 is SQIVND (reference sequence). This CDR3 contains 15 residues. The ends lost 5 bases at V and 6 bases at J; junction bases unmatched: 9. The CDR3, as DNA: TGTGCCAGTAGTCAATTAGCGGGAGGGCCCGGCGAGCAGTACTTC. This gives the protein CASSQLAGGPGEQYF.